This record covers a single T cell receptor (beta chain). Authors' data handling: From reference gene primer amplification, estimates of nucleated cell counts were derived. Repertoires were generated with immunoSEQ multiplex PCR, while TCRdb's copy carries only in-frame clones and drops some. V and J calls and clone size come straight from that table; D and trimming were deduced from the DNA. The sample includes about 32,000 clones, 80% to 90% of them seen just once. The data are from a study of blood T cell repertoires in COVID-19. On the study more broadly: Italy, Spain and the United States were the sources of the convalescent and acute COVID-19 samples. The analysed material was cDNA or gDNA that came from T cells, B-cell-depleted T cells, or PBMCs.

The V gene end was trimmed by 4 bases and the J gene end by 6 bases; junction bases not matched to a gene: 4. This CDR3 has 12 amino acids. Per the germline V gene, CDR1 is SGHKS and CDR2 is YYEKEE (reference sequence). Sequencing was done on a sample of peripheral blood. The sequence derives from a man in his sixties with active COVID-19. The rearrangement uses TRBV5-5 and TRBJ2-7; 7 nucleotides line up with TRBD1. The CDR3 DNA is TGTGCCAGCAGCGCGGACAGGTTCGAGCAGTACTTC. It specifies CASSADRFEQYF.